This T cell receptor beta chain was profiled in a study of blood T cell repertoires in COVID-19. Profiled with immunoSEQ multiplex PCR; TCRdb holds only in-frame clones, not every one. The sample holds about 220,000 clones; approximately 86% are singletons and the top ten take 2.5% to 3.5%. There are 15 residues in the CDR3. V was trimmed by 4 bases and J by 1 base, leaving 14 bases between them. Germline V gene data show CDR1 as SGHRS and CDR2 as YFSETQ. The chain uses TRBV5-1 and TRBJ1-1, with a possible D match to TRBD1 (5 bases). The sample comprised peripheral blood. The sequence came from a woman aged 25 to 45 who had recovered from COVID-19. CDR3 region: CASSLGFGANTEAFF. The DNA for the CDR3 is TGCGCCAGCAGCCTCGGATTTGGGGCGAACACTGAAGCTTTCTTT.